This T cell receptor beta chain was captured by sequencing in a study of blood T cells in healthy people across ages. The study's findings and limits: TCR beta diversity, measured per million T cells, fell in a roughly linear way with age.

CDR1 is LNHNV and CDR2 is YYDKDF in the germline V gene (reference sequence). The CDR3 spans 13 residues. The V gene lost 0 bases and the J gene lost 5 bases, with 7 bases spanning the gap. A remark on this clonotype: Its antigen is not known.

A second PCR, run for roughly 7 to 11 cycles, used a sample-barcoded 5' primer plus a J-beta primer mix. TCRdb called the 5' RACE reads again in MiXCR, with one record for every CDR3 protein. The data hold 1.5 million to 1.9 million distinct CDR3 sequences, with approximately 42% observed a single time. This sequence originates from a woman in her late teens or twenties in good health. Source material: blood. V is TRBV15 and J is TRBJ2-5; no definite D call. The DNA for the CDR3 is TGTGCCACCAGCAGAGAGAATAGGGAGACCCAGTACTTC. Its protein is CATSRENRETQYF.